These T cell receptor beta chains were read from a single sample in a study of blood T cell repertoires in COVID-19. Assay used: immunoSEQ multiplex PCR; TCRdb lists only in-frame clones, some missing. In the table there are around 210,000 clones, over 80% of which are singletons. Specimen: peripheral blood. All receptors derive from a man aged 55 to 70 with COVID-19, enrolled during active disease. The CDR3 runs from the conserved cysteine through the conserved F or W. A D gene is named only where the DNA matches it firmly. Some rows have no size entry. The others give once, few or many, or a class for an expanded clone.

>TRBJ2-7|NA|TRBD2|TRBV6-1
CASSDRSGGPKNEQYF
TGTGCCAGCAGTGATCGGTCGGGAGGGCCGAAAAACGAGCAGTACTTC
>TRBJ2-3|NA|NA|TRBV6-2/TRBV6-3
CASSSGQTSTDTQYF
TGTGCCAGCAGTTCTGGACAGACTAGCACAGATACGCAGTATTTT
>TRBJ1-3|NA|NA|TRBV7-2
CASSLDRARGNTIYF
TGTGCCAGCAGCTTAGACAGGGCGAGAGGAAACACCATATATTTT
>TRBJ1-1|NA|TRBD1|TRBV5-8
CASSPRDSRFF
TGTGCCAGCAGCCCAAGGGACAGTCGATTCTTT
>TRBJ1-1|NA|TRBD1|TRBV19
CASSMDRGGTEAFF
TGTGCCAGTAGTATGGACAGGGGTGGAACTGAAGCTTTCTTT
>TRBJ1-2|NA|NA|TRBV12-3/TRBV12-4
CASSRGGFYGYTF
TGTGCCAGCAGCAGGGGAGGGTTCTATGGCTACACCTTC
>TRBJ1-4|NA|NA|TRBV2
CASSDKPVNEKLFF
TGTGCCAGCAGTGATAAGCCGGTTAATGAAAAACTGTTTTTT
>TRBJ1-2|NA|TRBD1|TRBV30
CAWSPTGVGYTF
TGTGCCTGGAGTCCCACAGGGGTTGGCTACACCTTC
>TRBJ2-2|NA|NA|TRBV30
CAWSVQRAGELFF
TGTGCCTGGAGTGTACAACGTGCCGGGGAGCTGTTTTTT
>TRBJ2-1|few|NA|TRBV6-1
CASSEALGAYNEQFF
TGTGCCAGCAGTGAAGCGCTCGGGGCCTACAATGAGCAGTTCTTC
>TRBJ2-1|NA|TRBD2|TRBV5-1
CASSLGAVSTLGGDEQFF
TGCGCCAGCAGCTTGGGCGCAGTATCGACCCTCGGGGGGGATGAGCAGTTCTTC
>TRBJ1-3|once|NA|TRBV30
CAWSAGGSGNTIYF
TGTGCCTGGAGTGCGGGGGGCTCTGGAAACACCATATATTTT
>TRBJ2-3|few|NA|TRBV12-3/TRBV12-4
CASSSGVTDTQYF
TGTGCCAGCAGTAGCGGAGTCACAGATACGCAGTATTTT
>TRBJ1-2|few|NA|TRBV19
CASSNVQVDYGYTF
TGTGCCAGTAGTAACGTTCAGGTGGACTATGGCTACACCTTC
>TRBJ1-2|NA|NA|TRBV20-1
CSARHGYGYTF
TGCAGTGCTAGACACGGGTATGGCTACACCTTC
>TRBJ2-7|few|NA|TRBV28
CASSLRYEQYF
TGTGCCAGCAGTTTACGGTACGAGCAGTACTTC
>TRBJ2-7|NA|NA|TRBV12-3/TRBV12-4
CASSWTATEQYF
TGTGCCAGCAGTTGGACAGCAACCGAGCAGTACTTC
>TRBJ2-1|NA|TRBD1|TRBV29-1
CSVARGQGFNEQFF
TGCAGCGTGGCGAGAGGACAGGGATTCAATGAGCAGTTCTTC
>TRBJ2-1|NA|NA|TRBV7-9
CASSLADSYNEQFF
TGTGCCAGCAGCTTAGCGGACAGCTACAATGAGCAGTTCTTC
>TRBJ2-3|NA|TRBD1|TRBV5-1
CASSLGDREADTQYF
TGCGCCAGCAGCTTGGGAGACAGGGAAGCAGATACGCAGTATTTT
>TRBJ1-6|few|NA|TRBV5-4
CASSLQGFSSPLHF
TGTGCCAGCAGCCTACAGGGTTTCTCTTCACCCCTCCACTTT
>TRBJ1-2|NA|TRBD1|TRBV9
CASSARTGSDYGYTF
TGTGCCAGCAGCGCTCGGACAGGGAGCGACTATGGCTACACCTTC
>TRBJ1-6|NA|NA|TRBV3-1/TRBV3-2
CASSQGRGSPLHF
TGTGCCAGCAGCCAGGGCCGGGGGTCACCCCTCCACTTT
>TRBJ1-2|once|TRBD1|TRBV4-1
CASSQDNLRDRGRLQGYTF
TGCGCCAGCAGCCAAGATAACCTCCGGGACAGGGGGCGGTTGCAGGGCTACACCTTC
>TRBJ1-1|NA|NA|TRBV7-3
CASSEQGTEAFF
TGTGCCAGCAGCGAACAGGGCACTGAAGCTTTCTTT
>TRBJ2-2|NA|NA|TRBV9
CASSVGGWAGELFF
TGTGCCAGCAGCGTAGGAGGGTGGGCCGGGGAGCTGTTTTTT
>TRBJ2-7|NA|TRBD1|TRBV30
CACPAGQGYEQYF
TGTGCCTGCCCGGCGGGACAGGGCTACGAGCAGTACTTC
>TRBJ1-2|NA|NA|TRBV2
CASSDIRGDEGYTF
TGTGCCAGCAGTGACATCAGGGGAGATGAAGGCTACACCTTC
>TRBJ1-2|once|TRBD1|TRBV9
CASSPEGQTNYGYTF
TGTGCCAGCAGCCCAGAGGGACAGACCAACTATGGCTACACCTTC
>TRBJ1-5|few|TRBD1|TRBV7-2
CASSLAPGGDQPQHF
TGTGCCAGCAGCTTAGCCCCAGGGGGCGATCAGCCCCAGCATTTT
>TRBJ2-7|NA|TRBD1|TRBV9
CASSVGTGGGYEQYF
TGTGCCAGCAGCGTAGGGACAGGGGGGGGCTACGAGCAGTACTTC
>TRBJ2-7|few|NA|TRBV9
CASSVAPLTTEQYF
TGTGCCAGCAGCGTAGCTCCCCTGACTACCGAGCAGTACTTC
>TRBJ2-5|NA|NA|TRBV7-3
CASSNGQRETQYF
TGTGCCAGCAGCAACGGACAGAGGGAGACCCAGTACTTC
>TRBJ2-3|NA|TRBD2|TRBV12-5
CASGFSPLAGGSTDTQYF
TGTGCTAGTGGTTTTTCTCCCTTAGCGGGAGGGAGCACAGATACGCAGTATTTT
>TRBJ1-4|NA|NA|TRBV11-2
CASSLQAGEKLFF
TGTGCCAGCAGCTTACAGGCAGGAGAAAAACTGTTTTTT
>TRBJ1-1|NA|NA|TRBV7-9
CASSLGLAGRDTEAFF
TGTGCCAGCAGCTTAGGGCTCGCAGGGCGAGACACTGAAGCTTTCTTT
>TRBJ1-1|NA|TRBD1|TRBV29-1
CSVNRGGNTEAFF
TGCAGCGTAAACAGGGGTGGGAACACTGAAGCTTTCTTT
>TRBJ2-5|NA|TRBD1|TRBV3-1/TRBV3-2
CASSRDSYTTETQYF
TGTGCCAGCAGCCGGGACAGCTACACTACAGAGACCCAGTACTTC
>TRBJ2-5|NA|TRBD1|TRBV11-2
CASSSLRGRETQYF
TGTGCCAGCAGCTCACTTAGGGGGCGGGAGACCCAGTACTTC
>TRBJ2-7|NA|TRBD1|TRBV6-4
CASTDRGSFYEQYF
TGTGCCAGCACCGACAGGGGTTCCTTCTACGAGCAGTACTTC
>TRBJ1-1|NA|NA|TRBV28
CASSPGQNTEAFF
TGTGCCAGCAGTCCGGGACAGAACACTGAAGCTTTCTTT
>TRBJ1-3|few|NA|TRBV10-1
CAKGPGADSGNTIYF
TGCGCCAAGGGGCCAGGAGCTGACTCTGGAAACACCATATATTTT
>TRBJ1-3|NA|NA|TRBV30
CAWSVRGNPGNTIYF
TGTGCCTGGAGTGTACGCGGTAACCCTGGAAACACCATATATTTT
>TRBJ1-2|once|NA|TRBV12-3/TRBV12-4
CASSFEGLNGYTF
TGTGCCAGCAGTTTTGAGGGTTTAAACGGCTACACCTTC
>TRBJ2-1|NA|TRBD1|TRBV7-3
CASSRPGTGYNEQFF
TGTGCCAGCAGCCGTCCCGGGACAGGCTACAATGAGCAGTTCTTC